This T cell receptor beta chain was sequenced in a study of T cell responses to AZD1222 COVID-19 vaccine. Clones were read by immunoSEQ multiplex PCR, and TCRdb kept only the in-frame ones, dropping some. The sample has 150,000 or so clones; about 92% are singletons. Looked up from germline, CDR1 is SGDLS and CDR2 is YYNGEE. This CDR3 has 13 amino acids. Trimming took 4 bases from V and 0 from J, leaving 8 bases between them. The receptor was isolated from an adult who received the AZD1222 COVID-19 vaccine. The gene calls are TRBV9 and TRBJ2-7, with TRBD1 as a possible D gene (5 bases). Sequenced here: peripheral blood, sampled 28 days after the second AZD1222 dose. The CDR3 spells CASSYDSSYEQYF. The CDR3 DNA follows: TGTGCCAGCAGCTATGACAGCTCCTACGAGCAGTACTTC.